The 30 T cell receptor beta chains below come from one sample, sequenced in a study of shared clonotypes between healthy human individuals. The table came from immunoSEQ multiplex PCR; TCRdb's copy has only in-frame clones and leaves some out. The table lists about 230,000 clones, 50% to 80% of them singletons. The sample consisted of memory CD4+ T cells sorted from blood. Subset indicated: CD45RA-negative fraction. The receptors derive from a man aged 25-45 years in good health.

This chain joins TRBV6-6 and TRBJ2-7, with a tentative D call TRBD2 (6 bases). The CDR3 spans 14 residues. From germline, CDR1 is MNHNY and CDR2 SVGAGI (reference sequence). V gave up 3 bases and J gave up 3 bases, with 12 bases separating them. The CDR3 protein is CASSYGGSGYEQYF. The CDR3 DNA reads TGTGCCAGCAGTTATGGGGGTAGCGGCTACGAGCAGTACTTC.

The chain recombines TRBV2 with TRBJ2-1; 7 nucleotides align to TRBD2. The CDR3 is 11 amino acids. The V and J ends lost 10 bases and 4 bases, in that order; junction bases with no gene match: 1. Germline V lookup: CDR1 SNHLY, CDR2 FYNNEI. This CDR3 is CATGRYNEQFF. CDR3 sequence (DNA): TGTGCCACCGGGAGGTACAATGAGCAGTTCTTC.

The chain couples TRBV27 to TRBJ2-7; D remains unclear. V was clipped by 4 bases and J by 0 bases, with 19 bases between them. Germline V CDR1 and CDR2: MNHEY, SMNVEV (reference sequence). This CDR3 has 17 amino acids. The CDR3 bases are TGTGCCAGCAGTTCGCCCCGTTACCGGGCGCGCTCCTACGAGCAGTACTTC. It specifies CASSSPRYRARSYEQYF.

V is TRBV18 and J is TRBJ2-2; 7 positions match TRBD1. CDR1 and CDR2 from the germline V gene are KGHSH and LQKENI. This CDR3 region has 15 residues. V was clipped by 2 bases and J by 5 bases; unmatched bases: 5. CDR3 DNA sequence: TGTGCCAGCTCACCAACGACAGGGTCGACCGGGGAGCTGTTTTTT. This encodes CASSPTTGSTGELFF.

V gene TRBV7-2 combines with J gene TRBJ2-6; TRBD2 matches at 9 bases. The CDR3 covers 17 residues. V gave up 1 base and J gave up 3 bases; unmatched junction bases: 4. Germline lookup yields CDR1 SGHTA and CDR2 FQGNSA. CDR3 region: CASSLGVAGDGANVLTF. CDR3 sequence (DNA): TGTGCCAGCAGCTTAGGGGTAGCGGGAGATGGGGCCAACGTCCTGACTTTC.

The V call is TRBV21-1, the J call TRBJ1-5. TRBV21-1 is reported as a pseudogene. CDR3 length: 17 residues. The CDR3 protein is CASSIPPPRGGPQPQHF. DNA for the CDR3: TGTGCCAGCAGCATCCCACCTCCCAGGGGGGGGCCTCAGCCCCAGCATTTT.

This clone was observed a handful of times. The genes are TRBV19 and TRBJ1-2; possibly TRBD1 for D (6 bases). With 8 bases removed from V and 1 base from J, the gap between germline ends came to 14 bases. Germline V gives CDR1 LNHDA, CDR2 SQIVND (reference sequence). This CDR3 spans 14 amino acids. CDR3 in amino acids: CASSPRTVNYGYTF. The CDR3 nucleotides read TGTGCCAGTTCTCCCCGGACAGTTAACTATGGCTACACCTTC.

CDR3 bases: TGCGCCAGCAGCCAATCCCTCTCCGGGACAGGGGCCTACGAGCAGTACTTC. Its protein is CASSQSLSGTGAYEQYF. The chain has TRBV4-1 and TRBJ2-7; TRBD1 agrees at 10 bases. The germline CDR1 and CDR2 sequences are MGHRA and YSYEKL. V dropped 2 bases and J dropped 2; count of bases not matched to a gene: 9. The CDR3 has 17 residues.

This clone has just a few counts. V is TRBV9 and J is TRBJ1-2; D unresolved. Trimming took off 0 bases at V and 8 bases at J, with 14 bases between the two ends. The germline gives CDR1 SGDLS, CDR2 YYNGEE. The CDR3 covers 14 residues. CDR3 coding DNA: TGTGCCAGCAGCGTAGCTCCGGACGCCTGGGGCTACACCTTC. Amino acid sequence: CASSVAPDAWGYTF.

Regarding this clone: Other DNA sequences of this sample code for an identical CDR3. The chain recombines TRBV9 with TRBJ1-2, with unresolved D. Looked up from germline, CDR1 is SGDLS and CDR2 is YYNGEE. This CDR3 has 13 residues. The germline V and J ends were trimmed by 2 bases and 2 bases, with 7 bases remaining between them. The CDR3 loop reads CASSVDLNYGYTF. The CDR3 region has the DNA TGTGCCAGCAGCGTGGACTTGAACTATGGCTACACCTTC.

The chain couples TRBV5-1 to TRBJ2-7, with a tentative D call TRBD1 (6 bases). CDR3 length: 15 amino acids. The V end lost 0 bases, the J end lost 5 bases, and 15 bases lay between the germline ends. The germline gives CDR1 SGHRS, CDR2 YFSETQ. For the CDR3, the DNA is TGCGCCAGCAGCTTGGCAACGACAGGCTTGGACGAGCAGTACTTC. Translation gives CASSLATTGLDEQYF.

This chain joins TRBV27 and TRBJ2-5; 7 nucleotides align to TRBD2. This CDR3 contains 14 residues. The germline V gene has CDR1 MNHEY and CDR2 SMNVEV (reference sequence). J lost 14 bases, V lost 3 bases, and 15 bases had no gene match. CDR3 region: CASSLRRDYPLPYF. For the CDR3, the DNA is TGTGCCAGCAGTTTGCGACGGGACTACCCTCTGCCTTACTTC.

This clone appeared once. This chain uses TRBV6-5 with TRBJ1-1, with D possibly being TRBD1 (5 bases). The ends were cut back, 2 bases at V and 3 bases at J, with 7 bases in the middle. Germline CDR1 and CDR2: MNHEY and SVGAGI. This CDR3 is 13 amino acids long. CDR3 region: CASSYGGDTEAFF. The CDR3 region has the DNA TGTGCCAGCAGTTACGGGGGGGACACTGAAGCTTTCTTT.

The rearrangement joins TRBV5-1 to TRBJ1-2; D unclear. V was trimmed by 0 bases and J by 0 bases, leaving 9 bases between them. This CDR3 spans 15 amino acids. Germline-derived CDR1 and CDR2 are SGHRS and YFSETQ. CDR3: CASSLATDTNYGYTF. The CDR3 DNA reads TGCGCCAGCAGCTTGGCCACAGACACTAACTATGGCTACACCTTC. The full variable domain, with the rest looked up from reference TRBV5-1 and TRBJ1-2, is KAGVTQTPRYLIKTRGQQVTLSCSPISGHRSVSWYQQTPGQGLQFLFEYFSETQRNKGNFPGRFSGRQFSNSRSEMNVSTLELGDSALYLCASSLATDTNYGYTFGSGTRLTVV.

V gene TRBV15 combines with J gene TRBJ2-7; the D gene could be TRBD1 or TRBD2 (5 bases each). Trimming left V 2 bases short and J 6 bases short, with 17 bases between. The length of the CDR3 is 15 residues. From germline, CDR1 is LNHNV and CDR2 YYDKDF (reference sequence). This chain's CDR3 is CATSRPPGTSSEQYF. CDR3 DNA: TGTGCCACCAGCAGACCCCCCGGGACCTCAAGCGAGCAGTACTTC.

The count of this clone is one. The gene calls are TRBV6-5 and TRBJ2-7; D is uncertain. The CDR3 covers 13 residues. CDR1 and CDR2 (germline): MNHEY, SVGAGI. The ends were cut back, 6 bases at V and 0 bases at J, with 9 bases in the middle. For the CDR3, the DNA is TGTGCCAGCAGCCTAGGAGCCTCCTACGAGCAGTACTTC. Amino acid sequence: CASSLGASYEQYF.

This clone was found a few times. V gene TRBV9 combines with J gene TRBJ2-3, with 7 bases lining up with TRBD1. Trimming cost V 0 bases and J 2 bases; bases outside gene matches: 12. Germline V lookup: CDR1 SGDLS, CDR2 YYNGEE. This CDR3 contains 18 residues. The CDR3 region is CASSVDPHRGRFTDTQYF. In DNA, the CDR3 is TGTGCCAGCAGCGTAGATCCCCACAGGGGACGATTCACAGATACGCAGTATTTT.

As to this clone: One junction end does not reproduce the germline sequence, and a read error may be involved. The CDR3: CASSLVTGEGKMDF. CDR3 in DNA: TGTGCCAGCAGCTTAGTAACGGGAGAGGGGAAAATGGACTTC. The chain couples TRBV7-3 to TRBJ2-7; D might be TRBD2 (6 bases). Germline CDR1 and CDR2: SGHTA and FQGTGA. The CDR3 spans 14 residues.

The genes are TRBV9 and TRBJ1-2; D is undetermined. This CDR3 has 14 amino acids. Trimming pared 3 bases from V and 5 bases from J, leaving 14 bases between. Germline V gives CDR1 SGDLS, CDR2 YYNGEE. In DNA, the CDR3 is TGTGCCAGCAGCGCCGAGTCGGCTGGGTATGGCTACACCTTC. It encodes CASSAESAGYGYTF.

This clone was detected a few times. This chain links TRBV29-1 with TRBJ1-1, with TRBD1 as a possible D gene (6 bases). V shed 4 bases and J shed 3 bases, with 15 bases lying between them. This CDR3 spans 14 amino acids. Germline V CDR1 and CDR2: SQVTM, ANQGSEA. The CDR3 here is CSVAPGRGHTEAFF. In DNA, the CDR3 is TGCAGCGTTGCCCCAGGCAGGGGTCACACTGAAGCTTTCTTT.

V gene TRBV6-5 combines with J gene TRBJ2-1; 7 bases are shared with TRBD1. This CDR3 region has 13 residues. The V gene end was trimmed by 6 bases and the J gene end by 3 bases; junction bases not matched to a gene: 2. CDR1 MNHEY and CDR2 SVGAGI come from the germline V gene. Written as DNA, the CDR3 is TGTGCCAGCAGCCGGGACAGCTACAATGAGCAGTTCTTC. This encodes CASSRDSYNEQFF.

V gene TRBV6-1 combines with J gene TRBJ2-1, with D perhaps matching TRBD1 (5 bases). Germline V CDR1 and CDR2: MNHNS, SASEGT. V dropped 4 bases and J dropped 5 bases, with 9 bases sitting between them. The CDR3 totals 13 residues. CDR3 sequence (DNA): TGTGCCAGCAGTGTTACACAGGACAATGAGCAGTTCTTC. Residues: CASSVTQDNEQFF.

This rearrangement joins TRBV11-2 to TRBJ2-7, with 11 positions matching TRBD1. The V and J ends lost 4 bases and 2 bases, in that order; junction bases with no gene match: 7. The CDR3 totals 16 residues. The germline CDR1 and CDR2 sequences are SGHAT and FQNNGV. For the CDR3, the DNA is TGTGCCAGCAGCTCTCTCGGACAGGGGGCCCCCTACGAGCAGTACTTC. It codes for CASSSLGQGAPYEQYF.

The CDR3 nucleotides read TGTGCCAGCAGCTTAGATGCAGGGGGGATGGTCCAGCCCCAGCATTTT. Its protein is CASSLDAGGMVQPQHF. V usage is TRBV7-9 and J usage is TRBJ1-5, with 7 nucleotides matching TRBD1. J was trimmed by 7 bases and V by 1 base; bases with no gene match: 10. This CDR3 contains 16 residues. Germline-derived CDR1 and CDR2 are SEHNR and FQNEAQ (reference sequence).

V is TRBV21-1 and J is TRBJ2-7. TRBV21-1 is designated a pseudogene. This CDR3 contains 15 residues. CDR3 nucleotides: TGTGCCAGCAGTTTGGCCCTAACCTATTCCTACGAGCAGTACTTC. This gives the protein CASSLALTYSYEQYF.

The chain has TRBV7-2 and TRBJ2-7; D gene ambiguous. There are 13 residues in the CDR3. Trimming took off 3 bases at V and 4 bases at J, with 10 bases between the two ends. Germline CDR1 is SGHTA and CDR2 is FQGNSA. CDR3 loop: CASSFYRLYEQYF. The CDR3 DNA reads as TGTGCCAGCAGCTTCTACCGACTGTACGAGCAGTACTTC.

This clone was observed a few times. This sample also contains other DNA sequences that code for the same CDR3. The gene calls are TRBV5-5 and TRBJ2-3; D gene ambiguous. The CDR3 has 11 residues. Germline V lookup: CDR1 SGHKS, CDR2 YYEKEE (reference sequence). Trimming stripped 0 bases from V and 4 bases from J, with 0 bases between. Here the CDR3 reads CASSLADTQYF. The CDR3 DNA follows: TGTGCCAGCAGCTTGGCAGATACGCAGTATTTT.

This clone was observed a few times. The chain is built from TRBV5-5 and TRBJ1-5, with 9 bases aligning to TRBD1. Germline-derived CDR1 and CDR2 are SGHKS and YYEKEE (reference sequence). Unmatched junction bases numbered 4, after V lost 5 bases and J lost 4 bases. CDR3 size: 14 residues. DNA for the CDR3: TGTGCCAGCAGGGAAGACAGGGGGAATCAGCCCCAGCATTTT. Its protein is CASREDRGNQPQHF.

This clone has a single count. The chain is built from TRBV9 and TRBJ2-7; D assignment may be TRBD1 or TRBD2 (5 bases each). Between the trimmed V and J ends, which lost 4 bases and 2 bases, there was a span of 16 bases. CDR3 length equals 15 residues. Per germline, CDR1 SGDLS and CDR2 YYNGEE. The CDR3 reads CASSPTVGDAYEQYF. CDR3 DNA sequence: TGTGCCAGCAGCCCGACCGTGGGGGACGCCTACGAGCAGTACTTC.

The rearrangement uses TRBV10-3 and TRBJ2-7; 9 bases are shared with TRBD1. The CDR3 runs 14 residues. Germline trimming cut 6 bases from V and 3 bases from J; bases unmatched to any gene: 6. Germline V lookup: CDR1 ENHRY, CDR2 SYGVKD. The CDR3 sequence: CAIRGDREFYEQYF. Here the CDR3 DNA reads TGTGCCATCAGGGGGGACAGGGAATTCTACGAGCAGTACTTC.